This T cell receptor (beta chain) was documented in a study of blood T cell repertoires in COVID-19 (dated by TCRdb to about 2020). About the study as a whole: Samples covering the acute and convalescent phases of COVID-19 were provided by collaborators in the United States, Italy and Spain. The prospective study material was composed of cDNA or gDNA derived from T cells, B-cell-depleted T cells, or PBMCs. Deeply sampled blood TCRbeta repertoires from subjects exposed to, actively infected with, or recovered from COVID-19 were included in the dataset. The repertoires were made available in a free public database intended to serve as a resource for research on the immune response to SARS-CoV-2. The samples were drawn from the first 160 participants of the ongoing ImmuneRACE study and from 1,254 subjects provided by 6 global collaborators. A de-identified subject ID, COVID-19 status, age in years and sex were almost always included in the sample metadata. HLA class I and class II types, where available, came from metadata supplied by the sample provider rather than from assay-based typing. The paper as a whole reports these results and caveats: How much clinical and demographic metadata was included differed by source and by participant, and the metadata was provided uncurated.

This clone appeared a few times. Which antigen it targets is not known. No qualities accompany the bases; no much larger clone lies one base away. The collaborating institutions used their own protocols to collect whole blood in K2EDTA tubes. For TCRbeta analysis, collaborators shipped samples as frozen whole blood, isolated PBMCs, or DNA extracted from either of those sample types. Reading from cysteine to phenylalanine, the CDR3 counts 13 amino acids. Just the 39-base CDR3 DNA is kept, in frame starting at base 1. Deletion took 4 bases off V and 7 bases off J, with a span of 13 bases between the germline ends. The immunoSEQ Assay, a bias-controlled multiplex PCR, was used to amplify TCRbeta CDR3 regions from genomic DNA. The published analysis was carried out like this. The number of nucleated cells in each sample was estimated from the amplification of reference gene primers within the assay. Sequence reads were collapsed and filtered to measure the absolute abundance of every unique TCRbeta CDR3 rearrangement. For each sample, productive Simpson clonality was calculated as the square root of Simpson's diversity index across productive rearrangements. TCRdb's version of the immuneACCESS table is confined to in-frame rearrangements and falls short of the full clone set. An unresolved V gene accounts for under half of the shortfall where checked; the remainder is of unknown origin. V and J calls and clone size are copied from that table; D and trimming were computed from the DNA. Within this sample are hundreds of thousands of clones, with over 70% of them counted one time only. 6% to 9.5% of the sample is held by the ten biggest clonotypes.

The chain is assembled from TRBV12-3 or TRBV12-4 and TRBJ2-5; the D gene is perhaps TRBD2, from 5 matching bases. The clonotype originates from an elderly woman with acute or convalescent COVID-19. The sample taken for sequencing was peripheral blood. The DNA sequence reads TGTGCCAGCAGTTCCCCCAGCGGTTGGACCCAGTACTTC. This yields the protein CASSSPSGWTQYF.